The present TCR beta chain was sequenced within a study of blood T cell repertoires in COVID-19. The ends were cut back, 8 bases at V and 0 bases at J, with 12 bases in the middle. Germline lookup yields CDR1 MNHEY and CDR2 SVGAGI. The CDR3 totals 14 residues. Repertoires were generated with immunoSEQ multiplex PCR, while TCRdb's copy carries only in-frame clones and drops some. The sample has a few hundred thousand clones, nearly 90% seen once. The sample comprised peripheral blood. This receptor was taken from a woman between 40 and 55 years old who had recovered from COVID-19. The V gene is TRBV6-5, the J gene TRBJ2-3; D is possibly TRBD1 (5 bases). CDR3 loop: CASGAKVSTDTQYF. CDR3 nucleotide sequence: TGTGCCAGCGGGGCAAAAGTAAGCACAGATACGCAGTATTTT.